This TCR beta chain was documented in a study of tumor-infiltrating lymphocytes in primary liver carcinoma. Background on the study: Male and female patients aged 30 to 69 years made up the cohort.

With approximately 500 ng total RNA as template and a constant-region primer, TCR beta cDNA was made. Slightly modified ARM-PCR served as the procedure for the TCR beta libraries. These libraries came from three rounds of nested multiplex PCR. TRBV1-TRBV30 forward primers and a C-beta reverse primer were used in the first two PCR rounds, which each ran for approximately 11 cycles. TCRdb called the multiplex PCR reads again in MiXCR, with one record for every CDR3 protein. The sample includes 100,000 to 150,000 distinct CDR3 sequences, around 60% of them seen just once. Study findings and constraints: It was observed that only about 8-24% of the top clones appeared in every one of the five tumor regions. It was tumor-adjacent and tumor-blood pairs that overlapped less than tumor region pairs did.

This clonotype appeared a few times. What it recognizes is unknown. V lost 4 bases and J lost 6; bases outside the gene matches: 7. Per the germline V gene, CDR1 is SGHAT and CDR2 is FQDESV (reference sequence). CDR3 length: 16 amino acids. Both RNA and DNA were isolated together from roughly 20-30 mg of bulk tissue that had not been sorted. Collection of samples drew on five separate regions of each tumor. This receptor was identified in a woman aged 60 to 75 with primary liver carcinoma and hepatitis B virus infection. V usage is TRBV11-1 and J usage is TRBJ2-1; TRBD2 matches at 12 bases. Sequencing used liver tumor tissue from sampling region 3. Noted subset: tumor region T3, left-lateral pole. CDR3 loop: CASSSTTSGSCNEQFF. DNA for the CDR3: TGTGCCAGCAGCTCTACGACTAGCGGGAGCTGCAATGAGCAGTTCTTC.